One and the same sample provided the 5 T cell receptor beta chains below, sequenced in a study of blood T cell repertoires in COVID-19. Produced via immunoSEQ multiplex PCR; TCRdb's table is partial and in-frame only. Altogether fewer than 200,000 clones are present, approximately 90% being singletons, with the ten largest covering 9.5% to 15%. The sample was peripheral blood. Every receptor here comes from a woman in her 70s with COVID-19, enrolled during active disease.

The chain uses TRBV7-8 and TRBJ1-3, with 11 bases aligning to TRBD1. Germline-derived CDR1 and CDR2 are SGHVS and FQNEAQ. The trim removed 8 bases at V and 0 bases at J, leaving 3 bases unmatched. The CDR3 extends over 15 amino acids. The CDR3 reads CASGDRGSSGNTIYF. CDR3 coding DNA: TGTGCCAGCGGGGACAGGGGGAGCTCTGGAAACACCATATATTTT.

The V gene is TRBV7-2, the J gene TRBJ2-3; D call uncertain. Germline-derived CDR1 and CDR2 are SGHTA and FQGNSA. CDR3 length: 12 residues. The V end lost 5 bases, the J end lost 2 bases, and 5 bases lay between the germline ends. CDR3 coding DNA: TGTGCCAGCAGCATATTCACAGATACGCAGTATTTT. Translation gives CASSIFTDTQYF. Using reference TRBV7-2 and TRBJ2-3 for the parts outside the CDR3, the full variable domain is GAGVSQSPSNKVTEKGKDVELRCDPISGHTALYWYRQSLGQGLEFLIYFQGNSAPDKSGLPSDRFSAERTGGSVSTLTIQRTQQEDSAVYLCASSIFTDTQYFGPGTRLTVL.

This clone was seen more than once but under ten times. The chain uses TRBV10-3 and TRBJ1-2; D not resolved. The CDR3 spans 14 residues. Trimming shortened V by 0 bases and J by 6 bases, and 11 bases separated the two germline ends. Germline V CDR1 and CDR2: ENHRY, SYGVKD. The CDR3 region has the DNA TGTGCCATCAGTGAGTCGGGCAGGCCGGATGGCTACACCTTC. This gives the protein CAISESGRPDGYTF.

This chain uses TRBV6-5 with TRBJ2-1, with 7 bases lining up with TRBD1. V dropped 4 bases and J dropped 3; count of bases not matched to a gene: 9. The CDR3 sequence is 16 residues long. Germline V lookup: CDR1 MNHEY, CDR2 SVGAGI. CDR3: CASSSIHRQGYNEQFF. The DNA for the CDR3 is TGTGCCAGCAGTTCCATCCACCGACAGGGCTACAATGAGCAGTTCTTC.

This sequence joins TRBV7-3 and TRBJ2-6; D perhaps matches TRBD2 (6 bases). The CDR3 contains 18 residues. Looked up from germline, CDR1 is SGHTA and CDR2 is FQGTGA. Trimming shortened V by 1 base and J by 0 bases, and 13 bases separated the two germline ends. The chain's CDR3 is CASSLKHSGYSGANVLTF. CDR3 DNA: TGTGCCAGCAGCTTAAAACACAGCGGGTACTCTGGGGCCAACGTCCTGACTTTC.